The present T cell receptor beta chain was sequenced within a study of OX40 agonist ivuxolimab in advanced cancers. About the study: The study gave patients intravenous ivuxolimab at 0.01 to 10 mg/kg every 2 weeks. A male proportion of more than 75% was recorded, with mean age 60 years and range roughly 20 to 90.

In regard to this clone: Antigen specificity is unknown.

Study findings and constraints: At 0.1-3.0 mg/kg, partial responders had clonal expansion among the lowest observed.

TCRdb keeps only in-frame clones here, not all; method: immunoSEQ multiplex PCR. The data hold 90,000 to 120,000 clones, with under 95% observed a single time. On cycle 4 day 1 and cycle 7 day 1, as well as at baseline, blood was sampled. The length of the CDR3 is 15 residues. Trimming removed 0 bases at V and 0 bases at J, with 8 bases between. The V gene's germline CDR1 is MNHEY and CDR2 SMNVEV (reference sequence). This sample comprised CD4+ or CD8+ T cells sorted from blood, obtained in a trial of the OX40 agonist ivuxolimab. The sequence came from an adult with an advanced solid tumor such as melanoma, head and neck, liver or kidney cancer. This rearrangement joins TRBV27 to TRBJ1-1; no reliable D call. The CDR3 reads CASSLSPRVNTEAFF. In nucleotides, the CDR3 is TGTGCCAGCAGTTTATCCCCCAGAGTGAACACTGAAGCTTTCTTT.